The 3 T cell receptor beta chains below come from one sample, sequenced in a study of human T cells and chemical hapten exposure. From the RACE reads, TCRdb called clonotypes with MiXCR, one entry per CDR3 protein. Of 75,000 to 90,000 distinct CDR3 sequences listed, 10% are singletons. Time point: patch test 1, 2 weeks after DPC sensitization. The treatment here: therapeutic diphenylcyclopropenone sensitization with weekly scalp DPC. The starting material was whole blood, obtained in connection with sensitization to the hapten diphenylcyclopropenone (DPC). Source of these receptors: a woman aged 45-59 years with alopecia areata. Some clones in this sample may be carry-over from other donors' samples.

This clonotype was observed a handful of times. The chain uses TRBV29-1 and TRBJ1-2; the D gene is possibly TRBD1 (6 bases). Trimming pared 7 bases from V and 2 bases from J, leaving 11 bases between. Germline V gene lookup returns CDR1 SQVTM and CDR2 ANQGSEA. The CDR3 extends over 12 amino acids. The CDR3 nucleotides are TGCAGCGCAAAAACAGGGAACTATGGCTACACCTTC. Translating it yields CSAKTGNYGYTF. The full variable domain, in which reference TRBV29-1 and TRBJ1-2 provide the parts outside the CDR3, is SAVISQKPSRDICQRGTSLTIQCQVDSQVTMMFWYRQQPGQSLTLIATANQGSEATYESGFVIDKFPISRPNLTFSTLTVSNMSPEDSSIYLCSAKTGNYGYTFGSGTRLTVV.

This chain connects TRBV20-1 to TRBJ2-5; unclear D gene. Trimming took 1 base from V and 1 from J, leaving 7 bases between them. The germline V gene has CDR1 DFQATT and CDR2 SNEGSKA (reference sequence). This CDR3 is built from 13 residues. Written as DNA, the CDR3 is TGCAGTGCTAGAGCGGGTTTCCAAGAGACCCAGTACTTC. Translation: CSARAGFQETQYF.

This clonotype showed up many times. This chain connects TRBV2 to TRBJ1-1; 11 bases are a match to TRBD1. Germline CDR1 reads SNHLY; CDR2 reads FYNNEI. The CDR3 consists of 14 residues. Germline trimming cut 4 bases from V and 3 bases from J; bases unmatched to any gene: 1. CDR3 in DNA: TGTGCCAGCAGTGGGGACAGGGGGTACACTGAAGCTTTCTTT. This translates into CASSGDRGYTEAFF.